This T cell receptor (beta chain) was documented in a study of shared clonotypes between healthy human individuals. About the study: Per donor, CD8 memory used one plate, CD8 naive used two, CD4 memory used three and CD4 naive used three. Study results and limitations: In this cohort, only blood was sampled, and tissue repertoires likely differ. Researchers found naive subsets generally carried larger estimated richness than memory subsets.

This table comes from immunoSEQ multiplex PCR, and its TCRdb copy is limited to in-frame clones, with some not included. The sample shows roughly 1,100,000 clones, 75% of them seen only once. The CDR3 sequence is 14 residues long. V dropped 11 bases and J dropped 2 bases, with 18 bases sitting between them. CDR1 is MNHNS, CDR2 SASEGT, per germline. In the case of this clone: Antigen specificity is unknown.

It was into CD45RA+ naive and CD45RA-negative memory subsets that the CD4+ cells were split. The specimen was memory CD4+ T cells sorted from blood. Subset here: CD45RA-negative fraction. This clonotype was sampled from a man younger than 30 in good health. The genes are TRBV6-1 and TRBJ2-5; D call uncertain. The DNA of the CDR3 is TGTGCCTGCCGCTGGGGTAATATGCAAGAGACCCAGTACTTC. It translates to CACRWGNMQETQYF.